This T cell receptor beta chain was found in a study of cytomegalovirus exposure and HLA in healthy donors. Both 60 Vbeta primers and 13 Jbeta primers went into the PCR. TCRdb's table, derived via immunoSEQ multiplex PCR, lists solely in-frame clones and lacks some. The sample consists of roughly 110,000 clones, 60% to 85% of them appearing once. Germline lookup yields CDR1 ENHRY and CDR2 SYGVKD. The CDR3 consists of 15 residues. V trimming: 4 bases; J trimming: 2 bases; junction bases outside the gene matches: 5. The chain joins TRBV10-3 to TRBJ1-2; 9 bases are a match to TRBD1. Sequencing used PBMCs. The sequence was obtained from a female donor in good health and CMV-seronegative. Written as DNA, the CDR3 is TGTGCCATCAGTGGGGGGGGACAGGGAAACTATGGCTACACCTTC. It codes for CAISGGGQGNYGYTF.